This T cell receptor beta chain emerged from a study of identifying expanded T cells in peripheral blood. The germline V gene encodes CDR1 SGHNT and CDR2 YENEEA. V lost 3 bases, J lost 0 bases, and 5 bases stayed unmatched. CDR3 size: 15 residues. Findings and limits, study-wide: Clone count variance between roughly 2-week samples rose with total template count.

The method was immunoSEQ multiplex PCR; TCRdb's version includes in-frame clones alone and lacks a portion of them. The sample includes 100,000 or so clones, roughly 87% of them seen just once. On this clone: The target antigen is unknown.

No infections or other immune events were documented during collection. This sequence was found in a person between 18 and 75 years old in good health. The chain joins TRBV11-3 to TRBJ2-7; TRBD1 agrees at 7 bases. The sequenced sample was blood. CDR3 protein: CASSFQTGSSYEQYF. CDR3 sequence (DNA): TGTGCCAGCAGCTTTCAGACAGGGAGCTCCTACGAGCAGTACTTC.